Described below is a single TCR beta chain sequence and its context. The antigen this receptor binds is unknown. No per-base quality is available; no much larger clone lies one base away. This entry is derived from a study of PD-1 blockade in classical Hodgkin lymphoma (TCRdb year 2020). Regarding the complete study: Nivolumab dosing was 3 mg/kg intravenously every 2 weeks, continuing until either disease progression or unacceptable toxicity. The study used CyTOF and TCR beta sequencing to define a peripheral blood immune signature of response to PD-1 blockade in classical Hodgkin lymphoma. Summary of the overall study and its limitations: Baseline TCR diversity was reported to be lower in newly diagnosed patients than in healthy donors, and even lower in relapsed/refractory patients. Diversity was lower in patients who began nivolumab less than 1 year after ASCT, so these patients were left out of later analyses to avoid confounding by immune reconstitution. Among trial patients, those achieving complete response had baseline diversity similar to that of newly diagnosed patients, while diversity was significantly lower in partial responders and progressors. The study was restricted to a single clinical trial cohort, and the causes of repertoire differences, possibly disease activity or prior therapy, were left undefined. By C4D1, a significant rise was seen in CD4+ TCR diversity but not in CD8+ TCR diversity (p=0.0027 vs p=0.16), and the rise was most apparent among complete responders (p=0.02).

For this chain, trimming is 3 bases at the V end and 1 base at the J end, and the number of junction bases without a gene match is 8. From a lookup of the germline V gene, CDR1 and CDR2 are KGHSH and LQKENI. The CDR3 has 16 amino acids, counting the end cysteine and phenylalanine. Only the CDR3 part of the read is kept: 48 bases, read in frame from the first base. Genomic DNA was extracted with the Qiagen DNeasy kit from unsorted PBMCs and from negatively selected CD4+ and CD8+ fractions. TCR beta CDR3 regions were subjected to amplification by immunoSEQ multiplex PCR with primers that anneal to V and J segments. Amplification bias was minimized using a synthetic immune receptor repertoire, and residual bias was removed computationally after sequencing. Per the original workflow: Custom Python scripts were used to quantify repertoire diversity as the Shannon entropy index. Unsorted, CD4+ and CD8+ repertoires were analyzed separately, except for combined analyses in which CD4+ and CD8+ sequences were merged in silico. A clone counted as expanded when the clone's frequency after treatment rose at least 2-fold relative to C1D1, and clones undetected at baseline were given a pseudocount of 0.5. Clones with 0 or 1 copy at C1D1 were classified as singleton clones, and clones with 2 or more copies were classified as non-singleton clones. Clones expanded in unsorted samples were labelled as CD4+, CD8+ or unknown by matching protein sequences in sorted samples from the same patient. Wilcoxon tests were applied to paired samples to test diversity changes from C1D1 to C4D1. TCRdb's version of the immuneACCESS table is confined to in-frame rearrangements and falls short of the full clone set. An unresolved V gene accounts for under half of the shortfall where checked; the remainder is of unknown origin. Clone size and V and J calls were adopted from that table, with D and trimming inferred from the DNA. The sample table holds some 96,000 clones, of which approximately 94% were seen once. In total, the top ten clones hold roughly 1.9% of the sample.

Interpreted using the paper, the time point label stands for: cycle 4 day 1 (C4D1), after more than five weeks of nivolumab. All trial patients had relapsed after autologous stem cell transplantation, with cohorts A, B and C differing in prior brentuximab vedotin exposure. The trial cohort comprised 56 patients with relapsed/refractory classical Hodgkin lymphoma whose best overall responses were complete response, partial response or progressive disease. Trial patients were treated with single-agent nivolumab in the multi-cohort phase II CheckMate 205 trial. An independent review committee assessed best overall response by applying the 2007 International Working Group response criteria. Trial PBMCs were collected just before the start of nivolumab (C1D1) and during therapy at cycle 2 day 1 and cycle 4 day 1. Peripheral blood was collected in 8 mL Vacutainer Cell Preparation Tubes, from which PBMCs were isolated by centrifugation and then cryopreserved.

The TCR comes from a human donor with classical Hodgkin lymphoma. The chain couples TRBV18 to TRBJ1-1; TRBD1 fits 7 bases in the junction. Sequenced here: peripheral blood mononuclear cells (PBMCs), sampled before the fourth cycle of nivolumab. CDR3 loop: CASSPAGWDRNTEAFF. The DNA sequence is TGTGCCAGCTCACCGGCCGGGTGGGACAGGAACACTGAAGCTTTCTTT.